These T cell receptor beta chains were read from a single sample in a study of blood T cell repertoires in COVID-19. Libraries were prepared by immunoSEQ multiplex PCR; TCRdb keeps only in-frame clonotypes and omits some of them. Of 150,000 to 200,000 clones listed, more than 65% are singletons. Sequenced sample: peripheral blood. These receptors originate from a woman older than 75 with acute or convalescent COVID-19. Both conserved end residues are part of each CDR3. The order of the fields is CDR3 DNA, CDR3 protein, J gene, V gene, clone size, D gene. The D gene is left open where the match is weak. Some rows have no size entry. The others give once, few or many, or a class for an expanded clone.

TGTGCCAGCAGTTTGGAGCGTCTCTCCTACGAGCAGTACTTC | CASSLERLSYEQYF | TRBJ2-7 | TRBV6-5 | NA | NA
TGTGCCAGCAGCCTACAGGTGACTAGCGGGGTGAATGAGCAGTTCTTC | CASSLQVTSGVNEQFF | TRBJ2-1 | TRBV7-2 | NA | TRBD2
TGTGCCAGCAGCTTCCGGGCGGGTGAACAGCCCCAGCATTTT | CASSFRAGEQPQHF | TRBJ1-5 | TRBV5-6 | NA | NA
TGTGCCAGTAGTATAGCAGGCAGAGCAGATACGCAGTATTTT | CASSIAGRADTQYF | TRBJ2-3 | TRBV19 | NA | NA
TGTGCCAGCAGCGCACTAGCGGGCTCCTACAATGAGCAGTTCTTC | CASSALAGSYNEQFF | TRBJ2-1 | TRBV6-5 | NA | TRBD2
TGTGCCAGCAGCCCCCGAGCCTACAGGGGTGTGACCGGCAATCAGCCCCAGCATTTT | CASSPRAYRGVTGNQPQHF | TRBJ1-5 | TRBV7-8 | once | TRBD1
TGTGCTAGCAGCCCAAACCCGACAGGGGTATCAGGAAACACCATATATTTT | CASSPNPTGVSGNTIYF | TRBJ1-3 | TRBV7-7 | NA | TRBD1
TGTGCCAGCAGGTATTTCGGCTACACCTTC | CASRYFGYTF | TRBJ1-2 | TRBV28 | NA | NA
TGTGCCAGCAGCGGAGGGCAGAACAATCAGCCCCAGCATTTT | CASSGGQNNQPQHF | TRBJ1-5 | TRBV6-5 | once | NA
TGTGCCTGGAGTGTACTCGGGGCTAACTATGGCTACACCTTC | CAWSVLGANYGYTF | TRBJ1-2 | TRBV30 | NA | NA
TGTGCCTGGAGTCAAAGCGAAGAGACCCAGTACTTC | CAWSQSEETQYF | TRBJ2-5 | TRBV30 | once | NA
TGTGCCAGCCGTGGCGGCCAGGGGGAGACCCAGTACTTC | CASRGGQGETQYF | TRBJ2-5 | TRBV7-2 | NA | NA
TGTGCCAGCAGCTCCGGACTAGCTCGTTCCCAAGAGACCCAGTACTTC | CASSSGLARSQETQYF | TRBJ2-5 | TRBV7-9 | NA | TRBD2
TGTGCCAGCAGCTTTGGAGGAGGGGATCAGCCCCAGCATTTT | CASSFGGGDQPQHF | TRBJ1-5 | TRBV13 | few | NA
TGTGCCAGCAGTTCCCCGGGAGGAACCTCCGAGCAGTACTTC | CASSSPGGTSEQYF | TRBJ2-7 | TRBV6-6 | few | TRBD2
TGCGCCAGTACAGGGCAGGGCGCAACTAATGAAAAACTGTTTTTT | CASTGQGATNEKLFF | TRBJ1-4 | TRBV5-1 | NA | NA
TGTGCCAGTAGTATCGACAGGGGTACCGGGGAGCTGTTTTTT | CASSIDRGTGELFF | TRBJ2-2 | TRBV19 | NA | TRBD1
TGTGCCAGTAGTATTACCAGCGGGAGATCAAATGAGCAGTTCTTC | CASSITSGRSNEQFF | TRBJ2-1 | TRBV19 | NA | TRBD2
TGTGCCAGCAGCGTAGGTCCAGGATCCTCTGGAAACACCATATATTTT | CASSVGPGSSGNTIYF | TRBJ1-3 | TRBV9 | NA | NA
TGCGCCAGCAGCTTGGAGGGGGCGCCGGGCTACACCTTC | CASSLEGAPGYTF | TRBJ1-2 | TRBV5-1 | few | TRBD1
TGTGCCACCAGTGATTCTCAGGGCCTAGGCTACACCTTC | CATSDSQGLGYTF | TRBJ1-2 | TRBV24-1 | NA | NA
TGTGCCAGTAGTCCACAGGTACTTCAGCCCCAGCATTTT | CASSPQVLQPQHF | TRBJ1-5 | TRBV19 | few | NA
TGCGCCAGCAGCTTCGACGGACTAGCGGGAGGTAGCTCCTACAATGAGCAGTTCTTC | CASSFDGLAGGSSYNEQFF | TRBJ2-1 | TRBV5-1 | NA | TRBD2
TGCGCCAGCAGCACCGGGACTCAAATCACCCCTAGCACAGATACGCAGTATTTT | CASSTGTQITPSTDTQYF | TRBJ2-3 | TRBV5-1 | NA | NA
TGTGCCAGCACCCTCCCCCGTGCGGGGGGGGCAGATACGCAGTATTTT | CASTLPRAGGADTQYF | TRBJ2-3 | TRBV6-6 | NA | TRBD2
TGTGCCAGCCTGATTGGCCAGGAGCAGTTCTTC | CASLIGQEQFF | TRBJ2-1 | TRBV12-3/TRBV12-4 | NA | NA
TGTGCCACCAGTGAACCAACAGGGACGGAGACCCAGTACTTC | CATSEPTGTETQYF | TRBJ2-5 | TRBV24-1 | once | NA
TGTGCCAGCAGTGAAGAAGGGGCGGCCACTGAAGCTTTCTTT | CASSEEGAATEAFF | TRBJ1-1 | TRBV6-1 | NA | NA
TGTGCCAGCAGCACCGGGACAGGGTTTGAAGCTTTCTTT | CASSTGTGFEAFF | TRBJ1-1 | TRBV7-8 | NA | TRBD1